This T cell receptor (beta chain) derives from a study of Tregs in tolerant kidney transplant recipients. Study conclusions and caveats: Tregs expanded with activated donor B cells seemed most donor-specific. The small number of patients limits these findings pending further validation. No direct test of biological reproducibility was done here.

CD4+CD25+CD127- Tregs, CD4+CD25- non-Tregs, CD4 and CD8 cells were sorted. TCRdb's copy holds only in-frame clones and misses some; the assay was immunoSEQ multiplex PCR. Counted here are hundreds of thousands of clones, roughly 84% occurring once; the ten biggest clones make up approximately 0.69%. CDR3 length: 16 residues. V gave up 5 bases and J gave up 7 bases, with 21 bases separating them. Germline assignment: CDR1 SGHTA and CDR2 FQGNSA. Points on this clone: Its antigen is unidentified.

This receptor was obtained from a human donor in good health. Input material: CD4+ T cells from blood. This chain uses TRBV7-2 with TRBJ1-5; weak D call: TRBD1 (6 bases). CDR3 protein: CASSPYPLGAGQPQHF. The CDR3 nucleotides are TGTGCCAGCAGCCCTTATCCCTTGGGGGCAGGGCAGCCCCAGCATTTT.